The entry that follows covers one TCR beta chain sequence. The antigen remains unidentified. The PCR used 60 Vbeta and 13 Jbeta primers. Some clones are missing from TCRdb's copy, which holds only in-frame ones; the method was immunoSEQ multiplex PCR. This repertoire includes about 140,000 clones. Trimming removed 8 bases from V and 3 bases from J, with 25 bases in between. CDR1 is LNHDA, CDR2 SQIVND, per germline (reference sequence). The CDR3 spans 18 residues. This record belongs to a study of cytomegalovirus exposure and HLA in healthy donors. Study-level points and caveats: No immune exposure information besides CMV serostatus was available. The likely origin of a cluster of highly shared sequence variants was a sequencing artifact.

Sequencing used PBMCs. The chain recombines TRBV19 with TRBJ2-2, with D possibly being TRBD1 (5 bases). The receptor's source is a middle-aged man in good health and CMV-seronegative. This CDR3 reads CASGNSRAQGLHTGELFF. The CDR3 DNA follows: TGTGCCAGTGGGAACAGCAGGGCCCAAGGGTTACACACCGGGGAGCTGTTTTTT.